The following is a T cell receptor beta chain sequence with its context. Original processing notes: Reference gene primer amplification yielded estimated nucleated cell counts. Produced via immunoSEQ multiplex PCR; TCRdb's table is partial and in-frame only. V, J and clone size reflect that table, while D and trimming were determined from the DNA. The sample holds 150,000 or so clones, about 83% seen once. These data are taken from a study of blood T cell repertoires in COVID-19. Patients of the Seattle cohort, enrolled during active infection, were followed longitudinally. The V and J ends lost 5 bases and 0 bases, in that order; junction bases with no gene match: 6. Looked up from germline, CDR1 is SGHVS and CDR2 is FQNEAQ. CDR3 length: 16 amino acids.

The chain employs TRBV7-8 and TRBJ1-4; TRBD1 matches at 7 bases. This receptor was taken from an older woman with COVID-19, enrolled during active disease. Sequenced material: peripheral blood. CDR3 in amino acids: CASSRQGGPTNEKLFF. Here the CDR3 DNA reads TGTGCCAGCAGCCGTCAGGGGGGTCCAACTAATGAAAAACTGTTTTTT.